The rows below give T cell receptor beta chains drawn from one sample of a study of T cell responses to AZD1222 COVID-19 vaccine. Produced via immunoSEQ multiplex PCR; TCRdb's table is partial and in-frame only. The sample has about 76,000 clones; 70% to 80% are singletons. Material: peripheral blood, obtained 28 days after the second dose of the MenACWY control vaccine. The origin of the receptors is an adult who received the MenACWY meningococcal vaccine as a control. CDR3s include the opening cysteine and the closing phenylalanine or tryptophan. Expanded clones are given a class, and other clones once, few, many or no size at all.

CATRHPGGYTF,TRBV30,.,TRBJ1-2
CASSYLGPEAFF,TRBV6-2/TRBV6-3,.,TRBJ1-1
CASSFTGEGNTIYF,TRBV2,.,TRBJ1-3
CASSQGGCRSSNQPQHF,TRBV3-1/TRBV3-2,.,TRBJ1-5
CASSSSYEQYF,TRBV11-2,.,TRBJ2-7
CATSRESFGDPTEAFF,TRBV15,.,TRBJ1-1
CSASTQGSGYTF,TRBV20-1,.,TRBJ1-2
CASSESGLSGNTIYF,TRBV2,.,TRBJ1-3
CASSQLLGSRKDNEQFF,TRBV3-1/TRBV3-2,.,TRBJ2-1
CASRAGTRGETQYF,TRBV5-6,.,TRBJ2-5
CASSPGAGGPRVYGYTF,TRBV5-6,.,TRBJ1-2
CASNRGYQPQHF,TRBV28,.,TRBJ1-5
CASSRNLLTGKLDEKLFF,TRBV2,.,TRBJ1-4
CASSHLGEQFF,TRBV28,.,TRBJ2-1
CASSLAPSEYEQYF,TRBV7-2,.,TRBJ2-7
CASSESLVANIATNEKLFF,TRBV2,.,TRBJ1-4
CASSLGQGDQHF,TRBV5-6,.,TRBJ1-5
CATSRDYASVTNYGYTF,TRBV15,.,TRBJ1-2
CASSLAASTSEGYTF,TRBV5-1,many,TRBJ1-2
CASREGRGDGNTIYF,TRBV2,once,TRBJ1-3
CASGRQAAGAQHF,TRBV19,.,TRBJ1-5
CASSWGQGARDEQFF,TRBV5-1,.,TRBJ2-1
CATRDSNYGYTF,TRBV10-3,few,TRBJ1-2
CASTAWGGGYTF,TRBV12-3/TRBV12-4,few,TRBJ1-2
CASSLWPRQDGEQYF,TRBV11-2,.,TRBJ2-7
CASSPGQDREKLFF,TRBV5-1,once,TRBJ1-4
CASRRGLSSYNEQFF,TRBV6-5,few,TRBJ2-1
CASSFATRSSGNTIYF,TRBV7-2,.,TRBJ1-3
CASTDLQGVGEQFF,TRBV7-9,.,TRBJ2-1
CATSRALDRRGYSNQPQHF,TRBV15,few,TRBJ1-5
CASSKEAVSAEAFF,TRBV21-1,.,TRBJ1-1
CASSDDFGGYTEAFF,TRBV6-1,.,TRBJ1-1
CASSIYGSNSGNTIYF,TRBV19,.,TRBJ1-3
CATSRGYNEQFF,TRBV24-1,once,TRBJ2-1
CASSPQHSTDTQYF,TRBV7-6,.,TRBJ2-3
CASIRVEQFF,TRBV4-3,.,TRBJ2-1
CASSLSGQPQHF,TRBV12-3/TRBV12-4,.,TRBJ1-5
CASSLGVFEQYF,TRBV11-2,once,TRBJ2-7
CASGFGPNTEAFF,TRBV2,.,TRBJ1-1
CAISESGLGEKLFF,TRBV10-3,.,TRBJ1-4
CASSSGGAGEKLFF,TRBV7-8,.,TRBJ1-4
CASQAEGYTGELFF,TRBV19,once,TRBJ2-2